This T cell receptor (beta chain) was retrieved from a study of T cells in Graves' hyperthyroidism and ophthalmopathy. Findings and caveats of the study: A 13 V-J signature model discriminated ophthalmopathy versus stable hyperthyroidism.

V was shortened by 5 bases and J by 0 bases, with 11 bases between the two germline ends. CDR3 size: 15 residues. Germline CDR1 reads SGHAT; CDR2 reads FQNNGV. For this clonotype: Its antigen is still unknown.

Researchers took RNA transcripts and amplified the TCR beta CDR3 regions from them. The TCR CDR3 was amplified in a first-round RT-PCR using the HTBI primer set. TCRdb re-analysed the multiplex PCR reads in MiXCR, keeping a single row per CDR3 protein. This table holds roughly 520,000 distinct CDR3 sequences, roughly a quarter found once. The sequenced sample was blood. This receptor was identified in a woman aged 25 to 39 with Graves' ophthalmopathy. The J gene is TRBJ2-1, the V gene TRBV11-2; either TRBD1 or TRBD2 may fit D (5 bases each). In nucleotides, the CDR3 is TGTGCCAGCAGCCTTGGGGGAAGCTCCTACAATGAGCAGTTCTTC. Translation gives CASSLGGSSYNEQFF.